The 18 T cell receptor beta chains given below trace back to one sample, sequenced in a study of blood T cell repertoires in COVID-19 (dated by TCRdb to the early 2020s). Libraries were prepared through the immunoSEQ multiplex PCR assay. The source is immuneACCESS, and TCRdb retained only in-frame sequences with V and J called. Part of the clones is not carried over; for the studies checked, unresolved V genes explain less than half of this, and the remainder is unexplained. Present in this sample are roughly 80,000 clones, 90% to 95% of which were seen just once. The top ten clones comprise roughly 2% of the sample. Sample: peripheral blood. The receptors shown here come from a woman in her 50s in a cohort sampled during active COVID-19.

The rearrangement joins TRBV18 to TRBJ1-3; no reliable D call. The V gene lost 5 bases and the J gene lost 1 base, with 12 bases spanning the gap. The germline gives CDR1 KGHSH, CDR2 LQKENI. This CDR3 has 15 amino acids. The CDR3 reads CASSFSHGSGNTIYF. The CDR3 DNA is TGTGCCAGCTCATTCTCTCACGGGTCTGGAAACACCATATATTTT.

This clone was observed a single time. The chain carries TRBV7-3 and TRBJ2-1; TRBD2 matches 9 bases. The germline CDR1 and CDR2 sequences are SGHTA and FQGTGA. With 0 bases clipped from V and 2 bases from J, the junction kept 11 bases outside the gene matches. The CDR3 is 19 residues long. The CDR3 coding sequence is TGTGCCAGCAGCTTAACCCTCTCCCGACTAGCGGACCCCTACAATGAGCAGTTCTTC. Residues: CASSLTLSRLADPYNEQFF.

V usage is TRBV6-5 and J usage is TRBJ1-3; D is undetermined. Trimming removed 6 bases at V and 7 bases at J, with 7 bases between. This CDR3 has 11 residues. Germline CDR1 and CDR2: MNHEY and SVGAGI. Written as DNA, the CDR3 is TGTGCCAGCAGATACAGCAACACCATATATTTT. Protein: CASRYSNTIYF.

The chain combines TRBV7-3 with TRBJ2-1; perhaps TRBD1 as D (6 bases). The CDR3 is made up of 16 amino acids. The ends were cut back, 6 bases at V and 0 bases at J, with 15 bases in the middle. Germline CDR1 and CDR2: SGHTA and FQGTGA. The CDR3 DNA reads TGTGCCAGCAGGCTTACCGGGACAACCTCCTACAATGAGCAGTTCTTC. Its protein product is CASRLTGTTSYNEQFF.

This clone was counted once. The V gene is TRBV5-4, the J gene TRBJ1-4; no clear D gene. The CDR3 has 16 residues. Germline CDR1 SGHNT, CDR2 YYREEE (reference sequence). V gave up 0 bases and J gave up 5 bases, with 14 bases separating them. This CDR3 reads CASSLALTGENEKLFF. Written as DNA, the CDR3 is TGTGCCAGCAGCTTGGCCTTAACGGGAGAGAATGAAAAACTGTTTTTT.

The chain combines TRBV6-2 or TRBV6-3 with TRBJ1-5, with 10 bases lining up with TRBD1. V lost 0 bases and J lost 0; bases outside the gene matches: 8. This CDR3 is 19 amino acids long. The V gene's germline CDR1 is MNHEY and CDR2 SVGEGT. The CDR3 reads CASSYSRDRGEGSNQPQHF. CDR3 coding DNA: TGTGCCAGCAGTTACTCCCGGGACAGGGGCGAAGGTAGCAATCAGCCCCAGCATTTT.

CDR3 coding DNA: TGCGCCAGCAGCTTGGCTAGGGGTTACACCGGGGAGCTGTTTTTT. Residues: CASSLARGYTGELFF. This chain links TRBV5-1 with TRBJ2-2; D might be TRBD1 (5 bases). V was cut by 0 bases and J by 3 bases, with 9 bases left in between. Germline CDR1 reads SGHRS; CDR2 reads YFSETQ. CDR3 length: 15 residues. The full variable domain, with the rest looked up from reference TRBV5-1 and TRBJ2-2, is KAGVTQTPRYLIKTRGQQVTLSCSPISGHRSVSWYQQTPGQGLQFLFEYFSETQRNKGNFPGRFSGRQFSNSRSEMNVSTLELGDSALYLCASSLARGYTGELFFGEGSRLTVL.

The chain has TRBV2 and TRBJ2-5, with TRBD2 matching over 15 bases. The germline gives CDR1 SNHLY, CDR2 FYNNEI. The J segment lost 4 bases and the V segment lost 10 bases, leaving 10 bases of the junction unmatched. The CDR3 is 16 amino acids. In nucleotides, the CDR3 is TGTGCCACATCAGGGACTAGCGGGAGGAGGGTAGAGACCCAGTACTTC. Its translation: CATSGTSGRRVETQYF.

The CDR3 reads CASSQGLYNEQFF. CDR3 coding DNA: TGTGCCAGCAGCCAGGGGCTTTACAATGAGCAGTTCTTC. This sequence joins TRBV3-1 (or the pseudogene TRBV3-2) and TRBJ2-1, with D possibly TRBD1 on 5 matching bases. Germline V lookup: CDR1 LGHDT, CDR2 YNNKEL (reference sequence). The CDR3 spans 13 residues. The V end lost 3 bases, the J end lost 4 bases, and 7 bases lay between the germline ends.

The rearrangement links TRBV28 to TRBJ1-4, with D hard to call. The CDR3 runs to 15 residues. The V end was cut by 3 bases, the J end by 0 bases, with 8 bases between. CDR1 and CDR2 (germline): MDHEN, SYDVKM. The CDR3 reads CASSFNRATNEKLFF. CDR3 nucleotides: TGTGCCAGCAGTTTTAACCGCGCAACTAATGAAAAACTGTTTTTT.

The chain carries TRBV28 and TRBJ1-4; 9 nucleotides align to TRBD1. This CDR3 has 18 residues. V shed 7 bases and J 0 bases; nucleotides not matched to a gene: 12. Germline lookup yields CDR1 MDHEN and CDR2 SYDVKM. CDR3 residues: CASTYVRQGVATNEKLFF. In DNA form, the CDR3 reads TGTGCCAGCACCTATGTCAGACAGGGGGTTGCAACTAATGAAAAACTGTTTTTT.

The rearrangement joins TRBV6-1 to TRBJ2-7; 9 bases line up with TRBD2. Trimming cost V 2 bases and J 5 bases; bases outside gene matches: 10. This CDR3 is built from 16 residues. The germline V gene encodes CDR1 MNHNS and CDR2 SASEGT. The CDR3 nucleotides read TGTGCCAGCAGTGAACGCGGGGGGGTCCGAGGAGACGAGCAGTACTTC. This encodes CASSERGGVRGDEQYF.

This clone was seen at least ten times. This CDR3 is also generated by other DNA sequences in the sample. The CDR3 sequence: CASSVGGGAYNEQFF. The CDR3 DNA follows: TGTGCCAGCAGCGTAGGAGGGGGCGCGTACAATGAGCAGTTCTTC. This chain connects TRBV9 to TRBJ2-1; 7 bases agree with TRBD1. From germline, CDR1 is SGDLS and CDR2 YYNGEE. The CDR3 is 15 residues long. V lost 0 bases, J lost 4 bases, and 4 bases stayed unmatched.

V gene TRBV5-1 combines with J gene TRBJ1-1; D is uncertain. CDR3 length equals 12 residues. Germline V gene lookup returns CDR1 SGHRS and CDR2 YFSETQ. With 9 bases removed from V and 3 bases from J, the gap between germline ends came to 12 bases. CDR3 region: CAIQSSDTEAFF. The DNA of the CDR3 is TGCGCCATACAAAGTTCTGACACTGAAGCTTTCTTT.

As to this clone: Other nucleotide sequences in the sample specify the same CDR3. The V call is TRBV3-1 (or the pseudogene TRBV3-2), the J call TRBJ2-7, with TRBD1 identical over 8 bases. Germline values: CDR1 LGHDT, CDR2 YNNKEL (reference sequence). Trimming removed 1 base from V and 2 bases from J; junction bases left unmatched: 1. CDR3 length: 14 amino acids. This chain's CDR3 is CASSQGQGPYEQYF. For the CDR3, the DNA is TGTGCCAGCAGCCAAGGACAGGGGCCCTACGAGCAGTACTTC.

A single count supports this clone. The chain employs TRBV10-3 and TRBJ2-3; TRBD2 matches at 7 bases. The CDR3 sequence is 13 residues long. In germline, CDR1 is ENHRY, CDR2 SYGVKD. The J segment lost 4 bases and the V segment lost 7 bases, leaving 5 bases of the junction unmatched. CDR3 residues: CAINAGAADTQYF. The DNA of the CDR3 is TGTGCCATCAATGCGGGAGCGGCAGATACGCAGTATTTT.

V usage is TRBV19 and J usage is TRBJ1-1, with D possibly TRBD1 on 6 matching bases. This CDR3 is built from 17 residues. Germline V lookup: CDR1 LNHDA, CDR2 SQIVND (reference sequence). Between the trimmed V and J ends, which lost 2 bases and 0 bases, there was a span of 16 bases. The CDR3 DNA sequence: TGTGCCAGTAGTATAAATTCAGCACAGGGCATGAACACTGAAGCTTTCTTT. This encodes CASSINSAQGMNTEAFF.

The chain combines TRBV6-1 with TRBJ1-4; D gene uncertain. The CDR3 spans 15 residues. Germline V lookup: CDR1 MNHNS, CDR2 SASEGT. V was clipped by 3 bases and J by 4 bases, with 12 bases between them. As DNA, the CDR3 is TGTGCCAGCAGTGAGATTACAGCCGATAATGAAAAACTGTTTTTT. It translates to CASSEITADNEKLFF.